The 5 T cell receptor beta chains reported below all come from one sample, sequenced in a study of T cells after yellow fever vaccination. Using its own MiXCR run on the 5' RACE reads, TCRdb lists one record per CDR3 protein. The sample holds fewer than 450,000 distinct CDR3 sequences; approximately 8% are singletons and the top ten take roughly a sixth. Sequenced here: PBMCs, sampled approximately 47 days after the first yellow fever vaccination. These receptors were taken from a young man who received the YFV17D yellow fever vaccine.

This clonotype was counted only a few times. The J gene is TRBJ2-2, the V gene TRBV5-1, with 8 bases that match TRBD2. V shed 4 bases, J shed 4 bases, and the junction held 3 bases outside the gene matches. The CDR3 runs to 14 residues. CDR1 is SGHRS, CDR2 YFSETQ, per germline. CDR3 nucleotide sequence: TGCGCCAGCAGCCCGACTAGCGTCACCGGGGAGCTGTTTTTT. Amino acids: CASSPTSVTGELFF. Using reference TRBV5-1 and TRBJ2-2 for the parts outside the CDR3, the full variable domain is KAGVTQTPRYLIKTRGQQVTLSCSPISGHRSVSWYQQTPGQGLQFLFEYFSETQRNKGNFPGRFSGRQFSNSRSEMNVSTLELGDSALYLCASSPTSVTGELFFGEGSRLTVL.

This clonotype was counted a few times. The chain carries TRBV6-2 or TRBV6-3 and TRBJ1-5; perhaps TRBD1 as D (6 bases). The CDR3 loop spans 13 amino acids. CDR1 is MNHEY, CDR2 SVGEGT, per germline. With 10 bases removed from V and 1 base from J, the gap between germline ends came to 11 bases. CDR3 amino acids: CATWGPSNQPQHF. In nucleotides, the CDR3 is TGTGCCACCTGGGGGCCGAGCAATCAGCCCCAGCATTTT.

This clonotype was observed a few times. The J gene is TRBJ1-1, the V gene TRBV6-2 or TRBV6-3, with TRBD1 as a possible D gene (6 bases). The ends were cut back, 1 base at V and 1 base at J, with 16 bases in the middle. The CDR3 loop spans 17 amino acids. Germline lookup yields CDR1 MNHEY and CDR2 SVGEGT. The CDR3 nucleotides are TGTGCCAGCAGTTACTACCGGTTCGGCAGGGGGAACACTGAAGCTTTCTTT. It encodes CASSYYRFGRGNTEAFF.

The chain couples TRBV27 to TRBJ1-3, with D possibly being TRBD1 (6 bases). V was shortened by 5 bases and J by 2 bases, with 10 bases between the two germline ends. The CDR3 extends over 14 amino acids. The V gene's germline CDR1 is MNHEY and CDR2 SMNVEV (reference sequence). The CDR3 nucleotides are TGTGCCAGCAGTAGGGGGACTCCTGGAAACACCATATATTTT. Residues: CASSRGTPGNTIYF.

The chain joins TRBV15 to TRBJ2-1; TRBD2 matches at 8 bases. Trimming cost V 5 bases and J 6 bases; bases outside gene matches: 6. This CDR3 region has 14 residues. Looked up from germline, CDR1 is LNHNV and CDR2 is YYDKDF (reference sequence). The DNA for the CDR3 is TGTGCCACCAGCGGAGGACTAGCTGTCAATGAGCAGTTCTTC. This gives the protein CATSGGLAVNEQFF.